Reported below is one T cell receptor (beta chain). Its antigen is unknown. This specimen belongs to a study of cytomegalovirus exposure and HLA in healthy donors. Findings of the study overall: The study had only CMV serostatus as immune exposure information. A later analysis showed that HLA-associated TCR beta chains had undergone more clonal expansion than equally common others. Per a prior analysis, the majority of TCR beta V segments were productive roughly 87% or roughly 30% of the time. In a later analysis, most CMV-associated TCR beta chains appeared HLA-restricted.

Amplification used 60 Vbeta primers and 13 Jbeta primers. Only in-frame clones appear in the TCRdb table, and some are missing; sequencing was by immunoSEQ multiplex PCR. This sample has around 150,000 clones; approximately 85% occur once, and the top ten carry 7.5% to 10%. Sequencing was carried out using PBMCs. The TCR was taken from a young man in good health and CMV-seropositive.

The CDR3 here is CAISDGLAGENEQFF. The CDR3, as DNA: TGTGCCATCAGTGATGGACTAGCGGGGGAAAATGAGCAGTTCTTC. V gene TRBV10-3 combines with J gene TRBJ2-1; TRBD2 matches 13 bases. CDR1 is ENHRY, CDR2 SYGVKD, per germline. V gave up 3 bases and J gave up 7 bases; unmatched junction bases: 3. The CDR3 sequence is 15 residues long.